This T cell receptor (beta chain) stems from a study of T cell repertoires in cytomegalovirus infection. TCRdb called the reads again in MiXCR, with one record for every CDR3 protein. The sample shows 450,000 to 600,000 distinct CDR3 sequences, around 30% of them seen only once. This clonotype appeared once. Its antigen is currently unknown. The CDR3 is made up of 15 amino acids. Trimming removed 1 base at V and 3 bases at J, with 10 bases between. This TCR derives from a human donor in good health (CMV status not recorded). Some clones in this sample may be carry-over from other donors' samples. Specimen: cultured PBMCs, collected from culture after CMV antigen stimulation. J is TRBJ1-5 and V is TRBV12-3 or TRBV12-4; a weak D match, TRBD1 (6 bases). CDR3 amino acids: CASSLVTGPNQPQHF. CDR3 DNA sequence: TGTGCCAGCAGTTTAGTGACAGGCCCCAATCAGCCCCAGCATTTT.